The text below deals with one T cell receptor beta chain. This receptor's antigen is unknown. Base qualities are not recorded, but no much larger clone differs from it by a single base. Sequences MDHEN (CDR1) and SYDVKM (CDR2) are obtained from the germline V gene. Reading from cysteine to phenylalanine, the CDR3 counts 14 amino acids. The read is trimmed to its CDR3 DNA, 42 bases read in frame from base 1. Ends trimmed: V by 5 bases, J by 4 bases; bases unmatched to a gene: 6. The record originates from a study of blood T cell repertoires in COVID-19 (dated by TCRdb to about 2020). As for the study more broadly: Collaborator samples came from the United States, Italy and Spain and covered acute and convalescent phases of COVID-19. The samples were drawn from the first 160 participants of the ongoing ImmuneRACE study and from 1,254 subjects provided by 6 global collaborators. The prospective study material was composed of cDNA or gDNA derived from T cells, B-cell-depleted T cells, or PBMCs. The repertoires were made available in a free public database intended to serve as a resource for research on the immune response to SARS-CoV-2. Where available, HLA class I and class II types were obtained from metadata supplied by the sample provider rather than from assay-based typing. Deeply sampled blood TCRbeta repertoires from subjects exposed to, actively infected with, or recovered from COVID-19 were included in the dataset. A de-identified subject ID, COVID-19 status, age in years and sex were almost always included in the sample metadata.

TCRbeta CDR3 regions were amplified from genomic DNA using the immunoSEQ Assay, a bias-controlled multiplex PCR. In the paper's pipeline: Nucleated cell counts per sample were estimated from amplification of reference gene primers within the assay. To quantify the absolute abundance of each unique TCRbeta CDR3 rearrangement, sequence reads were collapsed and filtered. For each sample, productive Simpson clonality was calculated as the square root of Simpson's diversity index over productive rearrangements. TCRdb's version of the immuneACCESS table is confined to in-frame rearrangements and falls short of the full clone set. An unresolved V gene accounts for under half of the shortfall where checked; the remainder is of unknown origin. V, J and clone size derive from that table, while D and trimming were established from the DNA sequence. This sample lists about 200,000 clones; 85% to 90% were detected once. Of the sample, roughly 10% is held by the ten largest clones.

At one collaborating source in Seattle, patients were enrolled during active infection and were followed longitudinally through the course of disease. Whole blood was collected in K2EDTA tubes by collaborating institutions according to the institutions' own protocols. For TCRbeta analysis, collaborators shipped samples as frozen whole blood, isolated PBMCs, or DNA extracted from either of those sample types. The full study reports these points: How much clinical and demographic metadata was included differed by source and by participant, and the metadata was provided uncurated.

The chain was built from TRBV28 and TRBJ1-2; the junction holds 8 bases that match TRBD1. The sequenced sample consisted of peripheral blood. The clonotype comes from a woman in her forties or fifties with COVID-19, enrolled during active disease. This receptor has the CDR3 CASSLGQGPYGYTF. At the DNA level, the sequence is TGTGCCAGCAGTCTCGGACAGGGTCCCTATGGCTACACCTTC.